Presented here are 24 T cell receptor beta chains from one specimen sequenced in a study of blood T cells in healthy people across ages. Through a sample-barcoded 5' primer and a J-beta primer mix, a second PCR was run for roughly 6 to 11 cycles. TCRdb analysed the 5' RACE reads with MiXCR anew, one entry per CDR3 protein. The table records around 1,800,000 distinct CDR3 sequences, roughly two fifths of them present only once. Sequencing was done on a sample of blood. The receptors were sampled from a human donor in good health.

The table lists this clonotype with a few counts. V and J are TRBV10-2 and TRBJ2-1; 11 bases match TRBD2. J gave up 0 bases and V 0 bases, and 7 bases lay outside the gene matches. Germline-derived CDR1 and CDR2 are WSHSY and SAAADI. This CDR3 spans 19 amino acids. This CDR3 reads CASSESRGLAASSYNEQFF. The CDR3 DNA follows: TGCGCCAGCAGTGAGTCTCGGGGACTAGCGGCCAGCTCCTACAATGAGCAGTTCTTC.

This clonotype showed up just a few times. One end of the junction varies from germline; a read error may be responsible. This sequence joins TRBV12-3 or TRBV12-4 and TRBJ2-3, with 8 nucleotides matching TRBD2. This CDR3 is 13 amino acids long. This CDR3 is CASTPRGGDTQYF. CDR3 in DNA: TGTGCCAGCACCCCTCGGGGGGGAGATACACAGTATTTT.

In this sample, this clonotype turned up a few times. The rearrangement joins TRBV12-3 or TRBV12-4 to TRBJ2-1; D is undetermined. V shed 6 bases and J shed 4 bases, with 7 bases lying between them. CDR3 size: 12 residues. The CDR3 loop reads CASRSIYNEQFF. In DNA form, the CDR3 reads TGTGCCAGCAGATCCATATACAATGAGCAGTTCTTC.

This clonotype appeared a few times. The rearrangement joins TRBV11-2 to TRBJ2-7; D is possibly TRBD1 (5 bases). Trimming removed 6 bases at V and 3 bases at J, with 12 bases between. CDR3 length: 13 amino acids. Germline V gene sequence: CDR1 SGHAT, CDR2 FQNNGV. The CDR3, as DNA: TGTGCCAGCAGGGGGCTAAAAAGCTACGAGCAGTACTTC. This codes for CASRGLKSYEQYF.

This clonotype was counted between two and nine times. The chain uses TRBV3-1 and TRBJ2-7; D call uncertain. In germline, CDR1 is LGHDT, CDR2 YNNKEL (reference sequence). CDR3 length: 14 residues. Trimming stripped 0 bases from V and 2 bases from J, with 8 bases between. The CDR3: CASSQDRFTYEQYF. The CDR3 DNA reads TGTGCCAGCAGCCAAGACCGCTTCACCTACGAGCAGTACTTC.

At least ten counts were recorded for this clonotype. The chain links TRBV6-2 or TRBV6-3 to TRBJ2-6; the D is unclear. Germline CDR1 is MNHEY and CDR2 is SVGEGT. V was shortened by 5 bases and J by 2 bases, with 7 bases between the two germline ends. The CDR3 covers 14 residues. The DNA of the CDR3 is TGTGCCAGCAGTGGGGTGGCTGGGGCCAACGTCCTGACTTTC. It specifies CASSGVAGANVLTF.

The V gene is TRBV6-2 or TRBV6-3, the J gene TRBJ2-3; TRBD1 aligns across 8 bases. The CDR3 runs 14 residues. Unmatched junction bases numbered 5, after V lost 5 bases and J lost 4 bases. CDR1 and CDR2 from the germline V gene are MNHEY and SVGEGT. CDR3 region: CASSRTGRSDTQYF. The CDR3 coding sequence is TGTGCCAGCAGTCGGACAGGGAGGTCAGATACGCAGTATTTT.

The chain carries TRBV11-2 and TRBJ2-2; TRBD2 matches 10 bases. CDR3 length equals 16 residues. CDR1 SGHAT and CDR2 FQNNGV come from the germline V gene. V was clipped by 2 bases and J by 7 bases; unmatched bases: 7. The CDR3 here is CASSLKLAGSGGELFF. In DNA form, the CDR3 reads TGTGCCAGCAGCTTAAAACTAGCGGGGTCCGGCGGGGAGCTGTTTTTT.

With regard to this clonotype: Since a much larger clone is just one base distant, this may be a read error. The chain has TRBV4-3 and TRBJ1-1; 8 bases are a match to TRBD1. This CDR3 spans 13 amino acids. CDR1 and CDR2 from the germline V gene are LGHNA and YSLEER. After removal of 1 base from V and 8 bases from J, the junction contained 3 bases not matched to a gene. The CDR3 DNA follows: TGCGCCAGCAGCCAAGGGACAGGGAGAGAAGCTTTCTTT. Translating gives CASSQGTGREAFF.

CDR3 region: CASSQVETGYEQYF. The CDR3 DNA is TGCGCCAGCAGCCAAGTTGAGACAGGGTACGAGCAGTACTTC. The V gene is TRBV4-1, the J gene TRBJ2-5; TRBD1 matches 7 bases. The DNA end is a closer match to TRBJ2-7, so the J assignment may be wrong. The CDR3 sequence is 14 residues long. Germline V gives CDR1 MGHRA, CDR2 YSYEKL.

The CDR3 is CASRSRELNTGELFF. CDR3 coding DNA: TGTGCCAGCAGGTCCCGGGAGCTCAACACCGGGGAGCTGTTTTTT. V and J are TRBV12-3 or TRBV12-4 and TRBJ2-2, with D possibly matching TRBD2 (6 bases). CDR3 size: 15 residues. V lost 6 bases to trimming and J lost 2 bases, with 13 bases between them.

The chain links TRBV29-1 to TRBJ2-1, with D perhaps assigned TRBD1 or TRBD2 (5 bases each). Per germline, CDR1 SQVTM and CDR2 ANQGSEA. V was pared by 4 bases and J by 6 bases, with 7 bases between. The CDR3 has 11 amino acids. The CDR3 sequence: CSVGDVNEQFF. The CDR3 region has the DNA TGCAGCGTTGGGGACGTCAATGAGCAGTTCTTC.

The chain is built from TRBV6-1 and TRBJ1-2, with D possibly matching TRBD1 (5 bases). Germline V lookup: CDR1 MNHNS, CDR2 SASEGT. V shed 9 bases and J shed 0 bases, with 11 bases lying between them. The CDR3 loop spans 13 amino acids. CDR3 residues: CASTGRANYGYTF. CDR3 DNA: TGTGCCAGTACAGGTCGAGCTAACTATGGCTACACCTTC.

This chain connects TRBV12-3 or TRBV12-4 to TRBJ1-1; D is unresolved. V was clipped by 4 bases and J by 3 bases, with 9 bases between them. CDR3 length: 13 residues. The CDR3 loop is CASSWRPDTEAFF. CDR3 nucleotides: TGTGCCAGCAGTTGGAGGCCAGACACTGAAGCTTTCTTT.

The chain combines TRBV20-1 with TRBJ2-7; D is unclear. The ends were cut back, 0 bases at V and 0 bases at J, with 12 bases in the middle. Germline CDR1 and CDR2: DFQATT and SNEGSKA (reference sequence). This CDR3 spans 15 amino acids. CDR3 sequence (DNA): TGCAGTGCTAGAGATCATAAGGGCCTCTCCTACGAGCAGTACTTC. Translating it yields CSARDHKGLSYEQYF.

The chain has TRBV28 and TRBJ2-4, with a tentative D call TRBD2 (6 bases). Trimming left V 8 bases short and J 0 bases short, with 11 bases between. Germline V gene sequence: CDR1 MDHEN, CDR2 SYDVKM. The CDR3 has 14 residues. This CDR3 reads CASGGWGAKNIQYF. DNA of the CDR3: TGTGCCAGCGGAGGGTGGGGAGCCAAAAACATTCAGTACTTC.

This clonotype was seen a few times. The CDR3 loop is CASSYSRMILATGEETQYF. CDR3 DNA sequence: TGTGCCAGCAGTTACTCGAGGATGATACTAGCGACCGGGGAAGAGACCCAGTACTTC. The chain carries TRBV6-2 or TRBV6-3 and TRBJ2-5; 7 bases match TRBD2. The CDR3 loop spans 19 amino acids. Trimming took 0 bases from V and 3 from J; bases not matched to a gene: 16. Germline V CDR1 and CDR2: MNHEY, SVGEGT.

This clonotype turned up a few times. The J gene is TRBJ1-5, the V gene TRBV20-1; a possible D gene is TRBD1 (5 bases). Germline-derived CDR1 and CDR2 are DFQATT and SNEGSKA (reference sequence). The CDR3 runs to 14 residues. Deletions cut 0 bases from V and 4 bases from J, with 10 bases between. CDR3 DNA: TGCAGTGCTAGAGATATCAGGGTGAATCAGCCCCAGCATTTT. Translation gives CSARDIRVNQPQHF.

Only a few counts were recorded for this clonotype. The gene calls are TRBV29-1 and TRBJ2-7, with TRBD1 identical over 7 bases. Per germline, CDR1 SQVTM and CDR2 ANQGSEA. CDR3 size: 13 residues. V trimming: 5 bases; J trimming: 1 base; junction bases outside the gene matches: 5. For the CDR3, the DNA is TGCAGCGTTCGGGACAGCATATCCTACGAGCAGTACTTC. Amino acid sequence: CSVRDSISYEQYF.

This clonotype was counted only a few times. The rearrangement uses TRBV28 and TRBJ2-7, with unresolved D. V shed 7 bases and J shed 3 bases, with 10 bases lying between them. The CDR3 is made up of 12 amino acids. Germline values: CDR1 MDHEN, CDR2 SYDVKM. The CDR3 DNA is TGTGCCAGCAATATACAGCTCTACGAGCAGTACTTC. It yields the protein CASNIQLYEQYF.

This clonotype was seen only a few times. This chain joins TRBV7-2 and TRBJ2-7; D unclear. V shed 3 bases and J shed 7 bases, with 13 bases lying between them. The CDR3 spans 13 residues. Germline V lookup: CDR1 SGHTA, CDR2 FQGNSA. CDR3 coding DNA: TGTGCCAGCAGCTTTACTACTCTCAATGAGCAGTACTTC. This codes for CASSFTTLNEQYF.

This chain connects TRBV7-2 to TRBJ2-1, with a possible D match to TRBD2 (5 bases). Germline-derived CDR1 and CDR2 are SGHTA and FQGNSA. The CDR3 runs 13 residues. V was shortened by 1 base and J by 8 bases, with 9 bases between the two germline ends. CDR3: CASSLVWRHEQFF. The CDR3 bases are TGTGCCAGCAGCTTAGTGTGGAGGCATGAGCAGTTCTTC.

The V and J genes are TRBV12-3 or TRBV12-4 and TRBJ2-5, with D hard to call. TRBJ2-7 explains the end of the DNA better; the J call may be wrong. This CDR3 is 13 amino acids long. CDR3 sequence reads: CASSLRRLGEQYF. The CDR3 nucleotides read TGTGCCAGCAGTTTACGCCGGCTTGGCGAGCAGTACTTC.

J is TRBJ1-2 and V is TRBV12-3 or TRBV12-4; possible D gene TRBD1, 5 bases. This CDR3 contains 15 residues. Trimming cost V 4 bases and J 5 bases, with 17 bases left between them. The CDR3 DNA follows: TGTGCCAGCAGTTGGGGAGGACAACAGGTTTATGGCTACACCTTC. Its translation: CASSWGGQQVYGYTF.